This T cell receptor (beta chain) was identified during a study of T cells expressing NK-cell markers. TCRdb reprocessed the 5' RACE reads, keeping one entry per CDR3 protein, no DNA. The sample spans fewer than 550,000 distinct CDR3 sequences; the ten largest clones claim 1.4%. There are 16 residues in the CDR3. The germline gives CDR1 LGHDT, CDR2 YNNKEL (reference sequence). Specimen: blood T cells: a sorted CD56 or NKG2C T cell subset, CD4+ or CD8+ T cells, or bulk PBMC T cells (not recorded which). This chain uses TRBV3-1 with TRBJ2-3; TCRdb's D call of TRBD2 is untestable without DNA. The clonotype originates from a woman in her forties or fifties in good health. Here the CDR3 reads CASSFQREWSTDTQYF.